Following are 14 T cell receptor beta chains from one sample sequenced in a study of blood T cell repertoires in COVID-19. This table comes from immunoSEQ multiplex PCR, and its TCRdb copy is limited to in-frame clones, with some not included. The data show some 210,000 clones, 92% seen once. Material: peripheral blood. These receptors originate from a man in his thirties or forties with acute or convalescent COVID-19.

The V call is TRBV5-5, the J call TRBJ2-7; 12 bases agree with TRBD2. The germline V gene has CDR1 SGHKS and CDR2 YYEKEE (reference sequence). CDR3 length: 17 residues. V shed 4 bases and J 1 base; nucleotides not matched to a gene: 9. In DNA, the CDR3 is TGTGCCAGCAGCATTTCTAGCGGGGGGGCCTTATCCTACGAGCAGTACTTC. Its protein product is CASSISSGGALSYEQYF. Using reference TRBV5-5 and TRBJ2-7 for the parts outside the CDR3, the full variable domain is DAGVTQSPTHLIKTRGQQVTLRCSPISGHKSVSWYQQVLGQGPQFIFQYYEKEERGRGNFPDRFSARQFPNYSSELNVNALLLGDSALYLCASSISSGGALSYEQYFGPGTRLTVT.

This chain uses TRBV19 with TRBJ1-2; 7 positions agree with TRBD1. Germline V CDR1 and CDR2: LNHDA, SQIVND (reference sequence). The CDR3 is 15 residues long. With 4 bases clipped from V and 7 bases from J, the junction kept 12 bases outside the gene matches. CDR3 bases: TGTGCCAGTAGTAGAGCTCAGGGGGATTTGCGTGGCTACACCTTC. Residues: CASSRAQGDLRGYTF.

The V and J genes are TRBV15 and TRBJ2-7; TRBD1 matches 10 bases. The V gene's germline CDR1 is LNHNV and CDR2 YYDKDF (reference sequence). Trimming at V came to 2 bases and at J to 7 bases, leaving 5 bases not matched to a gene. The length of the CDR3 is 14 residues. The CDR3 nucleotides read TGTGCCACCAGCAGACGACAGGGGGCGGAGGAGCAGTACTTC. Translated: CATSRRQGAEEQYF.

V is TRBV10-3 and J is TRBJ1-1, with D possibly TRBD1 on 6 matching bases. CDR3 length: 12 amino acids. Trimming took off 10 bases at V and 5 bases at J, with 14 bases between the two ends. The V gene's germline CDR1 is ENHRY and CDR2 SYGVKD. The CDR3 loop reads CATKLGGTEAFF. DNA for the CDR3: TGTGCCACCAAGCTAGGGGGAACTGAAGCTTTCTTT.

The gene calls are TRBV6-6 and TRBJ2-1, with 7 bases identical to TRBD1. Germline V lookup: CDR1 MNHNY, CDR2 SVGAGI (reference sequence). The V segment lost 2 bases and the J segment 6 bases; nucleotides outside the gene matches: 4. This CDR3 is 14 amino acids long. CDR3 amino acids: CASSYDDRVNEQFF. CDR3 sequence (DNA): TGTGCCAGCAGTTACGACGACAGGGTCAATGAGCAGTTCTTC.

The chain links TRBV28 to TRBJ1-1; no definite D call. The germline V gene has CDR1 MDHEN and CDR2 SYDVKM. The germline V and J ends were trimmed by 5 bases and 8 bases, with 12 bases remaining between them. The CDR3 contains 12 residues. The CDR3, as DNA: TGTGCCAGCAGTCACGATTTAGTCGAAGCTTTCTTT. The encoded protein is CASSHDLVEAFF. The full variable domain, its missing parts supplied by reference TRBV28 and TRBJ1-1, is DVKVTQSSRYLVKRTGEKVFLECVQDMDHENMFWYRQDPGLGLRLIYFSYDVKMKEKGDIPEGYSVSREKKERFSLILESASTNQTSMYLCASSHDLVEAFFGQGTRLTVV.

The V gene is TRBV5-1, the J gene TRBJ2-3; D perhaps matches TRBD2 (5 bases). The germline CDR1 and CDR2 sequences are SGHRS and YFSETQ. CDR3 length: 13 residues. The CDR3 loop reads CATAAVSTDTQYF. CDR3 nucleotide sequence: TGCGCTACAGCGGCGGTTAGCACAGATACGCAGTATTTT.

The chain is built from TRBV10-3 and TRBJ1-3; 7 bases agree with TRBD1. Germline V lookup: CDR1 ENHRY, CDR2 SYGVKD. V was clipped by 7 bases and J by 2 bases; unmatched bases: 2. The CDR3 contains 13 residues. CDR3 region: CAITDRAGNTIYF. The CDR3, as DNA: TGTGCCATCACCGACAGGGCTGGAAACACCATATATTTT.

This clone was seen just once. The chain links TRBV19 to TRBJ1-4; TRBD1 matches 12 bases. Trimming removed 6 bases from V and 11 bases from J; junction bases left unmatched: 16. This CDR3 spans 17 amino acids. Germline CDR1 reads LNHDA; CDR2 reads SQIVND (reference sequence). CDR3 amino acids: CASSYSSSGTGGGKLFF. CDR3 nucleotides: TGTGCCAGTAGCTACTCAAGCTCCGGGACAGGGGGCGGGAAACTGTTTTTT.

V gene TRBV2 combines with J gene TRBJ2-3; TRBD2 matches 10 bases. J gave up 8 bases and V 3 bases, and 8 bases lay outside the gene matches. The CDR3 is made up of 15 amino acids. Germline V gene data show CDR1 as SNHLY and CDR2 as FYNNEI. DNA for the CDR3: TGTGCCAGCAGTGAGTGGCCTAGCGGGAGAGGTACGCAGTATTTT. It specifies CASSEWPSGRGTQYF.

The V gene is TRBV13, the J gene TRBJ2-3; TRBD2 might be the D (5 bases). V shed 4 bases and J shed 7 bases, with 15 bases lying between them. The CDR3 extends over 14 amino acids. CDR1 is PRHDT, CDR2 FYEKMQ, per germline (reference sequence). CDR3 amino acids: CASSSPRAVYTQYF. The CDR3 region has the DNA TGTGCCAGCAGCTCCCCTAGAGCGGTGTATACGCAGTATTTT.

The J gene is TRBJ1-1, the V gene TRBV5-1; 8 positions agree with TRBD1. With 0 bases clipped from V and 2 bases from J, the junction kept 6 bases outside the gene matches. CDR1 and CDR2 (germline): SGHRS, YFSETQ. This CDR3 contains 16 residues. CDR3: CASSLAQGAGNTEAFF. The CDR3 DNA follows: TGCGCCAGCAGCTTGGCGCAGGGGGCGGGTAACACTGAAGCTTTCTTT.

The chain joins TRBV3-1 (or the pseudogene TRBV3-2) to TRBJ1-6, with D maybe TRBD1 (6 bases). This CDR3 contains 15 residues. Germline loops: CDR1 LGHDT, CDR2 YNNKEL (reference sequence). Trimming pared 4 bases from V and 7 bases from J, leaving 14 bases between. This chain's CDR3 is CASSPTGSLNSPLHF. The CDR3 nucleotides read TGTGCCAGCAGCCCTACAGGGAGCCTCAATTCACCCCTCCACTTT.

A few counts support this clone. The chain has TRBV6-5 and TRBJ1-1; unclear D gene. The V gene lost 2 bases and the J gene lost 5 bases, with 15 bases spanning the gap. Germline CDR1 MNHEY, CDR2 SVGAGI. The length of the CDR3 is 15 residues. In nucleotides, the CDR3 is TGTGCCAGCAGTTACGAGCGTTTGCCTAATACTGAAGCTTTCTTT. Amino acid sequence: CASSYERLPNTEAFF.